The 19 T cell receptor beta chains in this list originate from one sample, sequenced in a study of memory CD4+ T cells and cytomegalovirus serostatus. The sort gate was single viable CD3+CD4+CD8-CD45RO+ cells for memory CD4+ T cells. Some clones are missing from TCRdb's copy, which holds only in-frame ones; the method was immunoSEQ multiplex PCR. The sample yields tens of thousands of clones, about 81% seen once. Sequenced material: memory CD4+ T cells from blood. The receptor set was obtained from an adult in good health and CMV-seronegative.

The chain has TRBV28 and TRBJ1-1, with D unresolved. The CDR3 consists of 12 residues. In germline, CDR1 is MDHEN, CDR2 SYDVKM. Deletions cut 6 bases from V and 0 bases from J, with 5 bases between. CDR3 protein: CASSLLNTEAFF. Written as DNA, the CDR3 is TGTGCCAGCAGCCTACTGAACACTGAAGCTTTCTTT. The full variable domain, with the rest looked up from reference TRBV28 and TRBJ1-1, is DVKVTQSSRYLVKRTGEKVFLECVQDMDHENMFWYRQDPGLGLRLIYFSYDVKMKEKGDIPEGYSVSREKKERFSLILESASTNQTSMYLCASSLLNTEAFFGQGTRLTVV.

The chain is built from TRBV7-3 and TRBJ2-3; D gene uncertain. With 5 bases removed from V and 2 bases from J, the gap between germline ends came to 5 bases. Germline loops: CDR1 SGHTA, CDR2 FQGTGA. CDR3 length: 12 residues. CDR3 nucleotides: TGTGCCAGCAGCCCCAACACAGATACGCAGTATTTT. Protein: CASSPNTDTQYF.

The V gene is TRBV4-1, the J gene TRBJ1-5; 7 bases are shared with TRBD1. V lost 2 bases, J lost 3 bases, and 4 bases stayed unmatched. The CDR3 sequence is 15 residues long. Per the germline V gene, CDR1 is MGHRA and CDR2 is YSYEKL. The CDR3 protein is CASSQPGGANQPQHF. The CDR3, as DNA: TGCGCCAGCAGCCAACCAGGGGGGGCCAATCAGCCCCAGCATTTT.

The V gene is TRBV30, the J gene TRBJ2-7, with unresolved D. With 0 bases removed from V and 6 bases from J, the gap between germline ends came to 6 bases. Per germline, CDR1 GTSNPN and CDR2 SVGIG (reference sequence). The CDR3 consists of 11 residues. The CDR3 spells CAWSVMSEQYF. In nucleotides, the CDR3 is TGTGCCTGGAGTGTAATGTCCGAGCAGTACTTC.

This clone was seen once. The genes are TRBV7-2 and TRBJ2-5; TRBD1 might be the D (6 bases). The CDR3 totals 14 residues. Germline CDR1 is SGHTA and CDR2 is FQGNSA. The V end lost 5 bases, the J end lost 10 bases, and 20 bases lay between the germline ends. CDR3 sequence (DNA): TGTGCCAGCAGCCCCGGGGACACCGGTTGGAACCAGTACTTC. It translates to CASSPGDTGWNQYF.

This clone occurred a few times. The CDR3 DNA sequence: TGTGCCAGCTCACCCCCGGGACTAGCGAACAGCGTTACGAACAATGAGCAGTTCTTC. Its protein product is CASSPPGLANSVTNNEQFF. The V gene is TRBV18, the J gene TRBJ2-1; 10 positions match TRBD2. In germline, CDR1 is KGHSH, CDR2 LQKENI. V gave up 3 bases and J gave up 5 bases; unmatched junction bases: 16. The CDR3 contains 19 residues.

The rearrangement links TRBV6-5 to TRBJ1-1; D remains unclear. The CDR3 consists of 16 residues. In germline, CDR1 is MNHEY, CDR2 SVGAGI. Trimming pared 0 bases from V and 6 bases from J, leaving 17 bases between. The CDR3 is CASSYSWGRVDAEAFF. Written as DNA, the CDR3 is TGTGCCAGCAGTTACTCGTGGGGTAGAGTAGACGCTGAAGCTTTCTTT.

The V and J genes are TRBV20-1 and TRBJ2-3, with D possibly TRBD1 on 5 matching bases. Trimming cost V 6 bases and J 10 bases, with 11 bases left between them. The length of the CDR3 is 10 residues. The germline CDR1 and CDR2 sequences are DFQATT and SNEGSKA (reference sequence). CDR3 DNA sequence: TGCAGTGCCTGGGGCCTGGCGCAGTATTTT. Translated, it gives CSAWGLAQYF.

The chain has TRBV4-1 and TRBJ1-3; the D is unclear. Per the germline V gene, CDR1 is MGHRA and CDR2 is YSYEKL. This CDR3 spans 14 amino acids. V was trimmed by 1 base and J by 4 bases, leaving 8 bases between them. The CDR3 reads CASSQASQGNTIYF. CDR3 coding DNA: TGCGCCAGCAGCCAAGCCTCCCAGGGAAACACCATATATTTT.

The rearrangement uses TRBV5-1 and TRBJ2-7; maybe TRBD1 (7 bases). The germline V and J ends were trimmed by 4 bases and 5 bases, with 13 bases remaining between them. Germline CDR1 reads SGHRS; CDR2 reads YFSETQ. The CDR3 covers 13 residues. The CDR3 loop is CASSAGTADEQYF. As DNA, the CDR3 is TGCGCCAGCAGCGCGGGGACAGCAGACGAGCAGTACTTC.

The chain is built from TRBV6-5 and TRBJ1-5, with D unclear. The CDR3 loop spans 15 amino acids. V shed 7 bases and J shed 0 bases, with 13 bases lying between them. The V gene's germline CDR1 is MNHEY and CDR2 SVGAGI. The CDR3 DNA reads as TGTGCCAGCATGTTGGGAGTGAATAGCAATCAGCCCCAGCATTTT. Its translation: CASMLGVNSNQPQHF.

This clone was counted between two and nine times. The gene calls are TRBV5-1 and TRBJ1-2; TRBD1 matches at 7 bases. From germline, CDR1 is SGHRS and CDR2 YFSETQ. J was trimmed by 0 bases and V by 0 bases; bases with no gene match: 5. The CDR3 extends over 16 amino acids. The CDR3 nucleotides are TGCGCCAGCAGCTTGGGCAGGGGGTCCGCTAACTATGGCTACACCTTC. Translated, it gives CASSLGRGSANYGYTF.

The CDR3 nucleotides read TGTGCCAGCAGCTGGGGGCTAGCGGGAGGCGTCGACAATGAGCAGTTCTTC. Protein: CASSWGLAGGVDNEQFF. The chain combines TRBV7-9 with TRBJ2-1; 11 bases fit TRBD2. Trimming at V came to 4 bases and at J to 5 bases, leaving 10 bases not matched to a gene. CDR1 is SEHNR, CDR2 FQNEAQ, per germline (reference sequence). The CDR3 is made up of 17 amino acids.

This chain joins TRBV27 and TRBJ2-1; 8 bases match TRBD1. CDR3 size: 16 residues. Germline V gene lookup returns CDR1 MNHEY and CDR2 SMNVEV (reference sequence). V lost 5 bases to trimming and J lost 0 bases; unmatched junction nucleotides: 6. This chain's CDR3 is CASSVWTGSSYNEQFF. CDR3 DNA: TGTGCCAGCAGTGTATGGACAGGGAGCTCCTACAATGAGCAGTTCTTC.

The rearrangement links TRBV19 to TRBJ1-5; D is undetermined. Trimming took off 4 bases at V and 4 bases at J, with 20 bases between the two ends. From germline, CDR1 is LNHDA and CDR2 SQIVND (reference sequence). This CDR3 region has 17 residues. As DNA, the CDR3 is TGTGCCAGTAGTACAAAGGGTTTCGGCAGTGGGAATCAGCCCCAGCATTTT. Translation gives CASSTKGFGSGNQPQHF. Together with reference TRBV19 and TRBJ1-5, the CDR3 gives the full variable domain: DGGITQSPKYLFRKEGQNVTLSCEQNLNHDAMYWYRQDPGQGLRLIYYSQIVNDFQKGDIAEGYSVSREKKESFPLTVTSAQKNPTAFYLCASSTKGFGSGNQPQHFGDGTRLSIL.

This rearrangement joins TRBV11-1 to TRBJ1-2; tentatively, D is TRBD1 (5 bases). The CDR3 sequence is 14 residues long. V shed 5 bases and J shed 4 bases, with 14 bases lying between them. The V gene's germline CDR1 is SGHAT and CDR2 FQDESV (reference sequence). Here the CDR3 reads CASSQGAGPYGYTF. The CDR3 DNA reads as TGTGCCAGCAGCCAGGGTGCAGGACCCTATGGCTACACCTTC.

This chain uses TRBV5-1 with TRBJ2-4; D perhaps matches TRBD2 (6 bases). Trimming took 2 bases from V and 5 from J, leaving 11 bases between them. This CDR3 is 14 amino acids long. Germline CDR1 SGHRS, CDR2 YFSETQ. CDR3 in amino acids: CASSFGGLENIQYF. The CDR3 DNA follows: TGCGCCAGCAGCTTTGGAGGGCTCGAAAACATTCAGTACTTC.

The chain employs TRBV7-2 and TRBJ2-5; a possible D gene is TRBD2 (5 bases). The CDR3 is 14 residues long. V was pared by 2 bases and J by 7 bases, with 14 bases between. Per germline, CDR1 SGHTA and CDR2 FQGNSA. The DNA for the CDR3 is TGTGCCAGCAGCTTAAGTCGGCCAAGCGGGACCCAGTACTTC. Its translation is CASSLSRPSGTQYF. Looking up the rest from reference TRBV7-2 and TRBJ2-5 gives the full variable domain: GAGVSQSPSNKVTEKGKDVELRCDPISGHTALYWYRQSLGQGLEFLIYFQGNSAPDKSGLPSDRFSAERTGGSVSTLTIQRTQQEDSAVYLCASSLSRPSGTQYFGPGTRLLVL.

The chain links TRBV12-2 to TRBJ1-5; TRBD1 reflects the table's D call only, with no check against the DNA. TRBV12-2 is designated a pseudogene. The CDR3 totals 17 residues. The CDR3 nucleotides are TGTGCAAGTCGCCTCTGTTGGGGTCGCCAGGGTGATCAGCCCCAGCATTTT. Translating it yields CASRLCWGRQGDQPQHF.